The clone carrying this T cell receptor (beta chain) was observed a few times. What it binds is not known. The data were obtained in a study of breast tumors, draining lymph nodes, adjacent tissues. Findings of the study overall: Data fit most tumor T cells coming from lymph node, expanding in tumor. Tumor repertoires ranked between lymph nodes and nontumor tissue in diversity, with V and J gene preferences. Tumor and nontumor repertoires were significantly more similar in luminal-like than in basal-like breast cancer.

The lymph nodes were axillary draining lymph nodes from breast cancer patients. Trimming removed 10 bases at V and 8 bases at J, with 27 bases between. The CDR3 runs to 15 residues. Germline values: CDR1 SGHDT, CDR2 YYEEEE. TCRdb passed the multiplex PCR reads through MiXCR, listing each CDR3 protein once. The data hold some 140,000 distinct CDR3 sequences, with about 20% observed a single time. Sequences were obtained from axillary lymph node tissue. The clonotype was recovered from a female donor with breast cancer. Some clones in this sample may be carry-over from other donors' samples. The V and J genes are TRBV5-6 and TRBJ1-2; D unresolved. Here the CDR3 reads CAGTPSWPNSGGYTF. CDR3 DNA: TGTGCCGGCACCCCGAGCTGGCCAAACTCGGGCGGCTACACCTTC.